This T cell receptor (beta chain) appears in the sequencing data of a study of vaccination and CD4 T cells after COVID-19. Findings and caveats of the study: In convalescent patients, a median approximately 83% of post-vaccine SARS-CoV-2-reactive clones appeared only after vaccination. In median terms, SARS-CoV-2-reactive clonotypes went from approximately 23 to 38, a nonsignificant rise.

Sequencing of DNA taken from cultured CD4+ T cells relied on the Oncomine TCR Beta short-read assay. Each CDR3 protein gets one entry after TCRdb re-called the PCR reads with MiXCR. The data contain around 19,000 distinct CDR3 sequences, roughly 36% of them singletons. Time point of the sample: late sampling 161 to 241 days after vaccination in a few convalescent patients. Treatment meaning: roughly 10-day PBMC culture with coronavirus spike peptide pools or control peptides (ViraFEST assay). Following expansion of antigen-specific T cells with peptide pools, ViraFEST then sequenced TCRs. Days 3 and 7 saw half the medium replaced with fresh IL-2 medium. In its sample, this clonotype was seen a few times. The target antigen is unknown. The clonotype was recovered from a human donor who had recovered from COVID-19. This specimen consisted of CD4+ T cells from blood, cultured in vitro, obtained about 7 months after SARS-CoV-2 vaccination.

CDR3 amino acids: CASRGGRASNSPLHF. For the CDR3, the DNA is TGTGCCAGCAGGGGCGGCAGGGCAAGCAATTCACCCCTCCACTTT. V usage is TRBV2 and J usage is TRBJ1-6; TRBD1 might be the D (5 bases). Trimming removed 6 bases at V and 7 bases at J, with 16 bases between. This CDR3 spans 15 amino acids. CDR1 SNHLY and CDR2 FYNNEI come from the germline V gene.